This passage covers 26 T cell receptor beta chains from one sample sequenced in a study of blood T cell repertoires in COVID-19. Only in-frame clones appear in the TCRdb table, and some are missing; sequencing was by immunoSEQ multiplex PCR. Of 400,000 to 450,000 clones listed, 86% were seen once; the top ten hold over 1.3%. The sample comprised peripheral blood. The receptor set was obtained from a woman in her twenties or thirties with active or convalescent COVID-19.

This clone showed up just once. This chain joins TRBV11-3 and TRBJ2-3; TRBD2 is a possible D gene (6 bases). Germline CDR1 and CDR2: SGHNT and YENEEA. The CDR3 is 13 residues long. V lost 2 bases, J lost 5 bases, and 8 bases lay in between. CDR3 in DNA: TGTGCCAGCAGCTTATCAGCGGGAGATACGCAGTATTTT. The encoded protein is CASSLSAGDTQYF.

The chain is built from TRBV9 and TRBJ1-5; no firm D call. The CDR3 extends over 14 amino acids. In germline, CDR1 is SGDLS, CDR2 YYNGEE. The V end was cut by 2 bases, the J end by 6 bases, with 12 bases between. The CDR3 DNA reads TGTGCCAGCAGCGTCGACCTAGGCGGTCAGCCCCAGCATTTT. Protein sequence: CASSVDLGGQPQHF.

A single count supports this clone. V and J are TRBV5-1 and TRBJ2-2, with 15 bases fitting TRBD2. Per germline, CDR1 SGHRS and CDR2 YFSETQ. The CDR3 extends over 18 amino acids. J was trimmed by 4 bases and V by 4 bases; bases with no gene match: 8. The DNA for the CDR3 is TGCGCCAGCAGCACCGGACTAGCGGGGGGGCCGGTCACCGGGGAGCTGTTTTTT. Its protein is CASSTGLAGGPVTGELFF.

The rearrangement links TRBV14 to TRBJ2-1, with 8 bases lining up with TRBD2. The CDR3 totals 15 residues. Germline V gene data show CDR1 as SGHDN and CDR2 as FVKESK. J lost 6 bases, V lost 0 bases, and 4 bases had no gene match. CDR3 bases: TGTGCCAGCAGCCAAGATAGTACTAGCGGCAATGAGCAGTTCTTC. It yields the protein CASSQDSTSGNEQFF.

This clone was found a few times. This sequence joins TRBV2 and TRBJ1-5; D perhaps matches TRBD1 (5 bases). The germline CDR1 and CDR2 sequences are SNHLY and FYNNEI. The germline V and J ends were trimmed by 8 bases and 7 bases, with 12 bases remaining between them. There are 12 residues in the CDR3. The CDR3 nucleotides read TGTGCCAGCGGGGGGTTGCGACAGCCCCAGCATTTT. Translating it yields CASGGLRQPQHF.

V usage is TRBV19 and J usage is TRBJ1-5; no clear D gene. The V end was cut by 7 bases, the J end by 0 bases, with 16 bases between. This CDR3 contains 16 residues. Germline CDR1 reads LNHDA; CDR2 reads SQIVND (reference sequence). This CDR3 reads CASKLNAGISNQPQHF. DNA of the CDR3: TGTGCCAGTAAACTCAACGCGGGGATTAGCAATCAGCCCCAGCATTTT.

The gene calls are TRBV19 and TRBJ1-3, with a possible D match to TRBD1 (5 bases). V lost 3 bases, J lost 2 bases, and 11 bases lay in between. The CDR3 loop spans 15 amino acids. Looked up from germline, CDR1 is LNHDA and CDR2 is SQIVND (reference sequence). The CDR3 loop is CASSIPEGAGNTIYF. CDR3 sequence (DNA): TGTGCCAGTAGTATCCCAGAAGGGGCTGGAAACACCATATATTTT.

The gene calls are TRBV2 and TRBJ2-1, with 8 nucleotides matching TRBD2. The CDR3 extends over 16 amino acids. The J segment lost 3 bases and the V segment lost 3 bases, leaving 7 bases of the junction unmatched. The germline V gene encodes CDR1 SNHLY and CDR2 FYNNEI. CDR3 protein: CASSDSRGGLYNEQFF. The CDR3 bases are TGTGCCAGCAGTGATTCTCGGGGGGGCCTCTACAATGAGCAGTTCTTC. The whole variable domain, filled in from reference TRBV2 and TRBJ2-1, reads EPEVTQTPSHQVTQMGQEVILRCVPISNHLYFYWYRQILGQKVEFLVSFYNNEISEKSEIFDDQFSVERPDGSNFTLKIRSTKLEDSAMYFCASSDSRGGLYNEQFFGPGTRLTVL.

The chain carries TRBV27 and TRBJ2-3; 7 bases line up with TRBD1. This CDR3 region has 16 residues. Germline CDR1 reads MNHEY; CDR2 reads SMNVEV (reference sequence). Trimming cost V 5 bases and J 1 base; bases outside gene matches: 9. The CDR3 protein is CASSLGTARGTDTQYF. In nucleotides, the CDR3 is TGTGCCAGCAGTCTCGGGACAGCCAGGGGCACAGATACGCAGTATTTT.

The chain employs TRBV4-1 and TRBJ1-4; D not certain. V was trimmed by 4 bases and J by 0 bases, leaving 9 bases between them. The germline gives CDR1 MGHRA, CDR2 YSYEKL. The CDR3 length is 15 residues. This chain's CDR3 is CASSRGVSTNEKLFF. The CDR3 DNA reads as TGCGCCAGCAGCCGAGGAGTTTCAACTAATGAAAAACTGTTTTTT.

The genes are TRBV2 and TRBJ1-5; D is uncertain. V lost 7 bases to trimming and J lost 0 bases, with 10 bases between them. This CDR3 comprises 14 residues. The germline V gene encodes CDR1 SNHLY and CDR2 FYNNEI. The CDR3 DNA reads TGTGCCAGCAACTCCGGTGGTAGCAATCAGCCCCAGCATTTT. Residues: CASNSGGSNQPQHF.

CDR3 loop: CASSIRQGVNYGYTF. CDR3 coding DNA: TGTGCCAGTAGTATAAGACAGGGGGTTAACTATGGCTACACCTTC. The chain is built from TRBV19 and TRBJ1-2; TRBD1 aligns across 9 bases. This CDR3 has 15 amino acids. In germline, CDR1 is LNHDA, CDR2 SQIVND (reference sequence). Trimming took 2 bases from V and 1 from J; bases not matched to a gene: 2.

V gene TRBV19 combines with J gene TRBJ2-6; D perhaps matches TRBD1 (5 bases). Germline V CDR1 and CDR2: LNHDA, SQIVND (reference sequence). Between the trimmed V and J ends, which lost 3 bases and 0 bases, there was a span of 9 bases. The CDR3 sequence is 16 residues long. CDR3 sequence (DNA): TGTGCCAGTAGTATCCCGACAGCCTCTGGGGCCAACGTCCTGACTTTC. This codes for CASSIPTASGANVLTF.

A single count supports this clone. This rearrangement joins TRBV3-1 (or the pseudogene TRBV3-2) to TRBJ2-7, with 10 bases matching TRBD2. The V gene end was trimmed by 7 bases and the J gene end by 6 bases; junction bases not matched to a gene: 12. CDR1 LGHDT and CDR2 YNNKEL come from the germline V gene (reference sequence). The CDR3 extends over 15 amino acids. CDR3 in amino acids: CASTLGLAGVGEQYF. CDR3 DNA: TGTGCCAGCACCCTAGGCCTAGCGGGAGTGGGCGAGCAGTACTTC.

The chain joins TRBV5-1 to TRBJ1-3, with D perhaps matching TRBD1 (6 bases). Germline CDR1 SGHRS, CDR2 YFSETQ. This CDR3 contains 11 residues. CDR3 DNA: TGCGGGTCCCGGGACACAAACACCATATATTTT. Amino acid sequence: CGSRDTNTIYF.

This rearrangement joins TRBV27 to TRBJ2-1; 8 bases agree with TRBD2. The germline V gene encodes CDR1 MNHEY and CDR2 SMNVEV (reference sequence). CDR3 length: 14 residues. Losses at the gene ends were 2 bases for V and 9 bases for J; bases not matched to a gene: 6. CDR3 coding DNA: TGTGCCAGCAGTTTAGGCGGGGGGAATAGTGAGCAGTTCTTC. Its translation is CASSLGGGNSEQFF.

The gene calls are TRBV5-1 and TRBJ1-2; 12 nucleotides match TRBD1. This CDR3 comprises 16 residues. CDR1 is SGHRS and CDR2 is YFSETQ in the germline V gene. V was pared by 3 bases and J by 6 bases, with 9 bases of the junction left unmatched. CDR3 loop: CASSWGGGTGGDGYTF. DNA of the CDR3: TGCGCCAGCAGCTGGGGTGGCGGGACAGGGGGCGATGGCTACACCTTC.

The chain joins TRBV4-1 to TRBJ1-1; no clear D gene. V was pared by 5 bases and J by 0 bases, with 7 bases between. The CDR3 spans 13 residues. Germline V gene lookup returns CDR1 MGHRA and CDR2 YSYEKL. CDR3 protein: CASSSHMNTEAFF. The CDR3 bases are TGCGCCAGCAGCTCCCACATGAACACTGAAGCTTTCTTT.

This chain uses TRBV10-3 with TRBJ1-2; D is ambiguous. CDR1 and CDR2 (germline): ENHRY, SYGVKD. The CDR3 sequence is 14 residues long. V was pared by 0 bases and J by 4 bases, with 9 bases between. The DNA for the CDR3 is TGTGCCATCAGTGAGTCAGGAGTTTCCTATGGCTACACCTTC. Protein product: CAISESGVSYGYTF.

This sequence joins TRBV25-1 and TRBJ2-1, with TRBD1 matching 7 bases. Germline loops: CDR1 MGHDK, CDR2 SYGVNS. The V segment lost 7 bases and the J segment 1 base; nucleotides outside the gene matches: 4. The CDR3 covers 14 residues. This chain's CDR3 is CASTPGQSYNEQFF. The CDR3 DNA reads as TGTGCCAGCACACCGGGACAGTCCTACAATGAGCAGTTCTTC.

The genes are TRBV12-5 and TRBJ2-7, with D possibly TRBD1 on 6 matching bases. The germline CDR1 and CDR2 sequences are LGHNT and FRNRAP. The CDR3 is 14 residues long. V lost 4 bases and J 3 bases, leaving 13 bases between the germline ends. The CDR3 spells CASGSGAWYYEQYF. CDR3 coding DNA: TGTGCTAGTGGTTCAGGGGCTTGGTACTACGAGCAGTACTTC.

Here the CDR3 reads CASSVLAPDSYNEQFF. The CDR3 DNA sequence: TGTGCCAGCAGTGTACTAGCTCCCGACTCCTACAATGAGCAGTTCTTC. The chain couples TRBV6-1 to TRBJ2-1, with TRBD2 as a possible D gene (6 bases). Deletions cut 4 bases from V and 0 bases from J, with 13 bases between. The CDR3 loop spans 16 amino acids. CDR1 and CDR2 from the germline V gene are MNHNS and SASEGT.

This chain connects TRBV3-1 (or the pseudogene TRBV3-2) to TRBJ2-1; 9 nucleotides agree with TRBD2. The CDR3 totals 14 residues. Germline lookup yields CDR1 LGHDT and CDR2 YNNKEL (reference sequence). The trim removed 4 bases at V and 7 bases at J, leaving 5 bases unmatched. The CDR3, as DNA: TGTGCCAGCAGCCCTAGCGGGGAATTTAATGAGCAGTTCTTC. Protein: CASSPSGEFNEQFF.

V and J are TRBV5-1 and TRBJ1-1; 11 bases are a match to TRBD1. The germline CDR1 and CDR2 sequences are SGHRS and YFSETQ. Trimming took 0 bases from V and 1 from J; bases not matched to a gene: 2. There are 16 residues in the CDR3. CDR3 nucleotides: TGCGCCAGCAGCTTGGCGGGACAGGGGGGGAACACTGAAGCTTTCTTT. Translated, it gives CASSLAGQGGNTEAFF.

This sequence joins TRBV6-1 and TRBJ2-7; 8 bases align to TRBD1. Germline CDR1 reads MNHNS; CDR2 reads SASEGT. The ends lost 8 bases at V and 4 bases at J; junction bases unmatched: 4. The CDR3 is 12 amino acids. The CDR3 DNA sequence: TGTGCCAGCCGGACAGGGTCTTACGAGCAGTACTTC. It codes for CASRTGSYEQYF.

Here the CDR3 DNA reads TGTGCCAGCAGCTTAGGACAGGGGACTGAAGCTTTCTTT. This translates into CASSLGQGTEAFF. V gene TRBV7-2 combines with J gene TRBJ1-1; 8 bases align to TRBD1. V trimming: 1 base; J trimming: 5 bases; junction bases outside the gene matches: 0. The CDR3 contains 13 residues. Looked up from germline, CDR1 is SGHTA and CDR2 is FQGNSA.